A selection of T cell receptor beta chains follows, all from one sample in a study of cytotoxic CD8 clonotypes in ibrutinib-treated CLL. Method: immunoSEQ multiplex PCR; TCRdb's copy keeps in-frame clones and lacks some. The sample consists of around 310,000 clones, 80% of them appearing once. Sequencing was performed on PBMCs, taken before ibrutinib treatment. These receptors were obtained from a human donor with chronic lymphocytic leukemia. Both conserved end residues are part of each CDR3. D genes are given only for firm matches. A row's size may be missing; if present it is once, few, many or a size class.

D gene	V gene	J gene	clone size	CDR3 protein	CDR3 DNA
.	TRBV13	TRBJ2-4	.	CASSLVGALAKNIQYF	TGTGCCAGCAGCTTAGTTGGAGCCCTAGCCAAAAACATTCAGTACTTC
.	TRBV6-4	TRBJ2-2	.	CASKADTGTGELFF	TGTGCCAGCAAAGCGGATACTGGCACCGGGGAGCTGTTTTTT
TRBD1	TRBV9	TRBJ1-3	.	CASSPRTGFGNTIYF	TGTGCCAGCAGCCCCAGGACAGGGTTTGGAAACACCATATATTTT
TRBD2	TRBV4-1	TRBJ2-1	.	CASSQTSGSSYNEQFF	TGCGCCAGCAGCCAGACTAGCGGGAGCTCCTACAATGAGCAGTTCTTC
TRBD1	TRBV15	TRBJ2-1	.	CATTRQGYNEQFF	TGTGCCACCACCCGACAGGGCTACAATGAGCAGTTCTTC
.	TRBV11-2	TRBJ2-2	.	CASSLYVPGELFF	TGTGCCAGCAGCCTTTATGTCCCCGGGGAGCTGTTTTTT
.	TRBV30	TRBJ2-1	.	CAWSPFAISGQFF	TGTGCCTGGAGTCCTTTTGCGATCTCGGGGCAGTTCTTC
TRBD2	TRBV7-3	TRBJ2-6	.	CASSWTRSGANVLTF	TGTGCCAGCAGCTGGACTAGGTCTGGGGCCAACGTCCTGACTTTC
.	TRBV5-1	TRBJ2-3	.	CASSLGAGSDTQYF	TGCGCCAGCAGCTTAGGGGCGGGATCAGATACGCAGTATTTT
TRBD1	TRBV6-1	TRBJ2-7	once	CASSAWTGQISSYEQYF	TGTGCCAGCAGTGCATGGACAGGGCAAATATCCTCCTACGAGCAGTACTTC
.	TRBV7-9	TRBJ2-7	.	CASSLGLGGYEQYF	TGTGCCAGCAGCTTAGGATTGGGGGGCTACGAGCAGTACTTC
TRBD1	TRBV11-2	TRBJ1-4	.	CASSLVFFDRGYNEKLFF	TGTGCCAGCAGCTTAGTGTTTTTTGACAGGGGTTACAATGAAAAACTGTTTTTT
TRBD2	TRBV30	TRBJ2-2	.	CAWSGFVAGVYTGELFF	TGTGCCTGGAGTGGGTTTGTTGCGGGAGTTTACACCGGGGAGCTGTTTTTT
.	TRBV10-3	TRBJ1-2	once	CAISAPEGSYGYTF	TGTGCCATCAGTGCACCGGAAGGGAGCTATGGCTACACCTTC
.	TRBV10-2	TRBJ1-1	.	CASSYAEGDTEAFF	TGCGCCAGCAGTTACGCTGAGGGGGACACTGAAGCTTTCTTT